Described below is a single TCR beta chain sequence and its context. The CDR3 has 16 amino acids. Trimming stripped 2 bases from V and 4 bases from J, with 17 bases between. Per the germline V gene, CDR1 is WNHNN and CDR2 is SYGVQD (reference sequence). These data are taken from a study of T cell changes during pregnancy in multiple sclerosis. Assay used: immunoSEQ multiplex PCR; TCRdb lists only in-frame clones, some missing. The profile shows under 70,000 clones, roughly 92% of them singletons. The receptor was derived from a female donor in good health, enrolled as a control in a pregnancy study. Sequencing used peripheral blood, obtained in the third trimester of pregnancy. The chain uses TRBV10-1 and TRBJ1-1; D is unresolved. CDR3 nucleotides: TGCGCCAGCAGTGAGGATGCCTCCGGACTAGTCACTGAAGCTTTCTTT. It codes for CASSEDASGLVTEAFF.